This T cell receptor (beta chain) was profiled in a study of CD8+CD57+ T cells in acquired aplastic anemia. For the study at large: Across the sorted CD4+ and CD8+ cells, DNA amounts averaged about 3.1 ug. Approximately 10 million reads, on average, were obtained for CD4+ cells from healthy donors. Study-wide results and caveats: Patients and controls turned out to have approximately 29 CD8+ CDR3 sequences in common.

TCR beta VDJ and CDR3 profiling used genomic DNA as template. TCRdb analysed the reads with MiXCR anew, one entry per CDR3 protein. The repertoire consists of some 68,000 distinct CDR3 sequences, with 45% to 55% occurring once and the leading ten covering about 8.3%. With regard to this clonotype: Its antigen is unidentified.

The TCR originated in a human donor in good health, serving as a control. Source material: sorted CD4+, CD8+, or CD8+CD57+ T cells (not recorded which) from PBMCs.

In DNA, the CDR3 is TGTGCCAGCACCACGGACTCCACTCTTTACAATGAGCAGTTCTTC. It is translated as CASTTDSTLYNEQFF. The V gene is TRBV11-1, the J gene TRBJ2-1, with D possibly being TRBD2 (5 bases). Germline loops: CDR1 SGHAT, CDR2 FQDESV (reference sequence). Trimming removed 7 bases at V and 4 bases at J, with 17 bases between. The CDR3 length is 15 residues.